The 24 T cell receptor beta chains given below trace back to one sample, sequenced in a study of T cells in Graves' hyperthyroidism and ophthalmopathy. The TCR beta CDR3 regions underwent amplification using RNA transcripts as the source. Primed by the HTBI set, a first-round RT-PCR was run on the TCR CDR3. TCRdb used MiXCR to reprocess the multiplex PCR reads, holding one entry per CDR3 protein. The table records a few hundred thousand distinct CDR3 sequences, about 45% of them present only once. Sequenced sample: peripheral blood or thyroid tissue (not recorded which). These receptors all come from a woman younger than 30 with Graves' hyperthyroidism.

The chain carries TRBV10-3 and TRBJ2-7; 13 bases match TRBD2. V shed 10 bases, J shed 0 bases, and the junction held 15 bases outside the gene matches. The V gene's germline CDR1 is ENHRY and CDR2 SYGVKD. This CDR3 is 18 amino acids long. Here the CDR3 DNA reads TGTGCCAGCCAATTATACGGACTAGCGGGAGTCCTCTCCTACGAGCAGTACTTC. As protein: CASQLYGLAGVLSYEQYF.

This chain uses TRBV7-8 with TRBJ2-7, with TRBD1 matching 11 bases. The germline gives CDR1 SGHVS, CDR2 FQNEAQ. Trimming took 5 bases from V and 5 from J; bases not matched to a gene: 11. The CDR3 contains 16 residues. The CDR3 spells CASSAAGTGGINEQYF. The DNA of the CDR3 is TGTGCCAGCAGCGCGGCCGGGACAGGGGGAATCAACGAGCAGTACTTC.

This clonotype was seen repeatedly, ten times or more. The rearrangement uses TRBV2 and TRBJ2-7; 13 bases align to TRBD2. V gave up 6 bases and J gave up 3 bases; unmatched junction bases: 14. The CDR3 covers 18 residues. The germline CDR1 and CDR2 sequences are SNHLY and FYNNEI. CDR3 sequence: CASSRGLAGLSPDYEQYF. The DNA of the CDR3 is TGTGCCAGCAGCAGGGGACTAGCGGGACTCAGCCCGGACTACGAGCAGTACTTC.

This clonotype appeared many times. The chain carries TRBV9 and TRBJ1-3; D unresolved. The CDR3 runs 16 residues. V was clipped by 2 bases and J by 0 bases, with 12 bases between them. CDR1 SGDLS and CDR2 YYNGEE come from the germline V gene. CDR3 sequence (DNA): TGTGCCAGCAGCGTCCTCCAGGTCGCCTCTGGAAACACCATATATTTT. This codes for CASSVLQVASGNTIYF.

This clonotype was detected a few times. The rearrangement links TRBV6-2 or TRBV6-3 to TRBJ1-5, with a weak D call TRBD1 (6 bases). The CDR3 has 14 amino acids. Between the trimmed V and J ends, which lost 2 bases and 2 bases, there was a span of 7 bases. CDR1 and CDR2 (germline): MNHEY, SVGEGT. The CDR3 sequence is CASSYPGGNQPQHF. The CDR3 DNA is TGTGCCAGCAGTTACCCAGGGGGCAATCAGCCCCAGCATTTT.

This sequence joins TRBV7-9 and TRBJ2-7; 12 bases line up with TRBD1. The end of the DNA aligns better with TRBJ2-1, so the J call may be wrong. From germline, CDR1 is SEHNR and CDR2 FQNEAQ (reference sequence). CDR3 length equals 16 residues. CDR3 bases: TGTGCCAGCAGCTTAGAGGGACAGGGGGCGCTTTATGAGCAGTTCTTC. The encoded protein is CASSLEGQGALYEQFF.

This clonotype was detected ten times or more. This chain connects TRBV6-6 to TRBJ2-7, with 9 bases fitting TRBD2. Trimming at V came to 2 bases and at J to 0 bases, leaving 2 bases not matched to a gene. There are 15 residues in the CDR3. Germline CDR1 is MNHNY and CDR2 is SVGAGI (reference sequence). The CDR3 protein is CASSYVAGVSYEQYF. CDR3 nucleotides: TGTGCCAGCAGTTACGTAGCGGGAGTCTCCTACGAGCAGTACTTC.

This clonotype was counted many times. The chain uses TRBV6-6 and TRBJ1-4; the D gene is possibly TRBD1 (6 bases). V shed 2 bases and J shed 8 bases, with 15 bases lying between them. CDR1 and CDR2 (germline): MNHNY, SVGAGI (reference sequence). The CDR3 extends over 15 amino acids. In DNA, the CDR3 is TGTGCCAGCAGTTACGGTCCGGGGGCTGAGGAAAAACTGTTTTTT. It translates to CASSYGPGAEEKLFF.

The CDR3 here is CASSSAEGSYEQYF. CDR3 sequence (DNA): TGTGCCAGCAGTTCGGCCGAGGGTTCCTACGAGCAGTACTTC. The rearrangement joins TRBV5-4 to TRBJ2-7; D perhaps matches TRBD2 (5 bases). V dropped 5 bases and J dropped 1 base, with 13 bases sitting between them. The CDR3 consists of 14 residues. CDR1 is SGHNT and CDR2 is YYREEE in the germline V gene (reference sequence).

This clonotype has a handful of counts. J is TRBJ2-3 and V is TRBV24-1; D assignment may be TRBD1 or TRBD2 (5 bases each). V dropped 5 bases and J dropped 2 bases, with 10 bases sitting between them. CDR1 is KGHDR, CDR2 SFDVKD, per germline. The CDR3 is 14 residues long. CDR3 protein: CATSGGPPTDTQYF. Here the CDR3 DNA reads TGTGCCACCAGTGGGGGACCACCCACAGATACGCAGTATTTT.

The chain uses TRBV2 and TRBJ2-2; a weak D match, TRBD2 (5 bases). The CDR3 sequence is 15 residues long. V lost 6 bases to trimming and J lost 7 bases, with 18 bases between them. Germline CDR1 reads SNHLY; CDR2 reads FYNNEI. In DNA form, the CDR3 reads TGTGCCAGCAGACCCAGGACCAGCGGCGGCGGGGAGCTGTTTTTT. Translation: CASRPRTSGGGELFF.

For this clonotype: It is likely a read error, because the conserved phenylalanine at the end of the CDR3 is missing. Because the CDR3's place on the DNA is in doubt, the DNA is left out and the CDR3 is given as listed by TCRdb. The chain combines TRBV7-3 with TRBJ1-3; the listed D gene, TRBD1, was not tested against the DNA. Germline CDR1 SGHTA, CDR2 FQGTGA. Both ends counted, the CDR3 spans 8 residues. The CDR3 loop reads CASSLSTG.

The chain links TRBV12-3 or TRBV12-4 to TRBJ2-7, with 12 bases lining up with TRBD2. The CDR3 has 15 amino acids. Losses at the gene ends were 7 bases for V and 1 base for J; bases not matched to a gene: 5. CDR3 region: CASTLGLAGSYEQYF. For the CDR3, the DNA is TGTGCCAGCACCTTGGGACTAGCGGGTTCCTACGAGCAGTACTTC.

J is TRBJ2-7 and V is TRBV25-1; 9 bases agree with TRBD2. Germline lookup yields CDR1 MGHDK and CDR2 SYGVNS. V trimming: 2 bases; J trimming: 5 bases; junction bases outside the gene matches: 10. The CDR3 is made up of 16 amino acids. The CDR3: CASSEGASGIRNEQYF. In nucleotides, the CDR3 is TGTGCCAGCAGTGAAGGGGCTAGCGGGATTAGAAACGAGCAGTACTTC.

V gene TRBV20-1 combines with J gene TRBJ1-3; D perhaps matches TRBD1 (5 bases). The CDR3 spans 14 residues. CDR1 is DFQATT and CDR2 is SNEGSKA in the germline V gene (reference sequence). V was trimmed by 2 bases and J by 0 bases, leaving 8 bases between them. In nucleotides, the CDR3 is TGCAGTGCTAGAAAGGGACTCTCTGGAAACACCATATATTTT. Protein: CSARKGLSGNTIYF.

This clonotype was seen many times. The rearrangement joins TRBV20-1 to TRBJ2-2; D call uncertain. Germline lookup yields CDR1 DFQATT and CDR2 SNEGSKA (reference sequence). The CDR3 is 14 residues long. Trimming took 2 bases from V and 0 from J, leaving 7 bases between them. The CDR3 loop reads CSARIQPNTGELFF. CDR3 coding DNA: TGCAGTGCTAGAATACAGCCGAACACCGGGGAGCTGTTTTTT.

As for this clonotype: This may come from a read error, since a much larger clone is one base off. The genes are TRBV5-6 and TRBJ2-6; no clear D. Germline values: CDR1 SGHDT, CDR2 YYEEEE. The CDR3 contains 16 residues. The CDR3 DNA reads TGTGCCAGCAGCTTGGTGCGAGCCCCTGGGGTCAACGTCCTGACTTTC. This gives the protein CASSLVRAPGVNVLTF.

The chain carries TRBV5-6 and TRBJ1-5; D is uncertain. V lost 0 bases to trimming and J lost 0 bases, with 16 bases between them. The germline V gene has CDR1 SGHDT and CDR2 YYEEEE. The CDR3 contains 18 residues. CDR3 coding DNA: TGTGCCAGCAGCTTGGAGCGGGGAAGCCATTATAGCAATCAGCCCCAGCATTTT. This gives the protein CASSLERGSHYSNQPQHF.

V and J are TRBV29-1 and TRBJ1-4; unclear D gene. Germline loops: CDR1 SQVTM, CDR2 ANQGSEA. This CDR3 comprises 11 residues. V was shortened by 8 bases and J by 8 bases, with 12 bases between the two germline ends. The CDR3 DNA is TGCAGCTTATCAGGAAGAGAAAAACTGTTTTTT. It specifies CSLSGREKLFF.

This clonotype has at least ten counts. The chain carries TRBV7-3 and TRBJ1-1; the match to TRBD1 covers 7 bases. Germline values: CDR1 SGHTA, CDR2 FQGTGA. The trim removed 5 bases at V and 0 bases at J, leaving 9 bases unmatched. The CDR3 runs to 16 residues. The DNA of the CDR3 is TGTGCCAGCAGCGAAACGGGGGGACAGATGAACACTGAAGCTTTCTTT. Translation: CASSETGGQMNTEAFF. Full variable domain (outside the CDR3, taken from reference TRBV7-3 and TRBJ1-1): GAGVSQTPSNKVTEKGKYVELRCDPISGHTALYWYRQSLGQGPEFLIYFQGTGAADDSGLPNDRFFAVRPEGSVSTLKIQRTERGDSAVYLCASSETGGQMNTEAFFGQGTRLTVV.

This clonotype is a singleton in its sample. One base away lies a much larger clone, so this may be a sequencing read error. The chain couples TRBV7-9 to TRBJ1-6, with 7 bases fitting TRBD1. The V gene's germline CDR1 is SEHNR and CDR2 FQNEAQ (reference sequence). This CDR3 has 17 amino acids. The CDR3 region is CASSLRPGTEYNPPLHF. CDR3 nucleotide sequence: TGCGCCAGCAGTTTACGTCCCGGGACAGAATATAATCCACCCCTCCACTTT.

Here the CDR3 reads CASSYSGTGGFEQYF. The CDR3 coding sequence is TGTGCCAGCAGCTATAGCGGGACAGGGGGCTTCGAGCAGTACTTC. The V call is TRBV7-9, the J call TRBJ2-7; 12 bases line up with TRBD1. The CDR3 extends over 15 amino acids. The trim removed 4 bases at V and 6 bases at J, leaving 7 bases unmatched. Germline CDR1 SEHNR, CDR2 FQNEAQ (reference sequence).

This chain connects TRBV10-1 to TRBJ1-6; TRBD1 matches 10 bases. V trimming: 4 bases; J trimming: 9 bases; junction bases outside the gene matches: 3. The CDR3 is made up of 14 amino acids. In germline, CDR1 is WNHNN, CDR2 SYGVQD (reference sequence). The CDR3 loop reads CASSGDRGSSPLHF. CDR3 coding DNA: TGCGCCAGCAGTGGGGACAGGGGATCTTCACCCCTCCACTTT.

This clonotype showed up just a few times. V is TRBV27 and J is TRBJ2-5, with 9 positions matching TRBD2. Germline V gene sequence: CDR1 MNHEY, CDR2 SMNVEV (reference sequence). The trim removed 3 bases at V and 4 bases at J, leaving 6 bases unmatched. The CDR3 consists of 15 residues. The CDR3 DNA reads as TGTGCCAGCAGTTTCCGCCTAGCGGGGACAGAGACCCAGTACTTC. This translates into CASSFRLAGTETQYF.